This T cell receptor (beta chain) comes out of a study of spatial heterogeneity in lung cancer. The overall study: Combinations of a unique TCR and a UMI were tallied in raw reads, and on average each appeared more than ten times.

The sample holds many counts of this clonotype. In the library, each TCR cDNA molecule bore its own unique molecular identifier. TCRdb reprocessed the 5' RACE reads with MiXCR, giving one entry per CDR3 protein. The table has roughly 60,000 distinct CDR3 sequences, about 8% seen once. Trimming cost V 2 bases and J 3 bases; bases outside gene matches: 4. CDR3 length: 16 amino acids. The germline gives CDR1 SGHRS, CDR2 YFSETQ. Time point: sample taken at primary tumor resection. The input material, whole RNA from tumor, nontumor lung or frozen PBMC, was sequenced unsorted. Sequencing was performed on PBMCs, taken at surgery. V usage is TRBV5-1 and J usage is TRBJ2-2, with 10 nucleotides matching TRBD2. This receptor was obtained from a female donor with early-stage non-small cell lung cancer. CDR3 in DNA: TGCGCCAGCAGCTTAGCGGGGGGGCCGGACACCGGGGAGCTGTTTTTT. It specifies CASSLAGGPDTGELFF.